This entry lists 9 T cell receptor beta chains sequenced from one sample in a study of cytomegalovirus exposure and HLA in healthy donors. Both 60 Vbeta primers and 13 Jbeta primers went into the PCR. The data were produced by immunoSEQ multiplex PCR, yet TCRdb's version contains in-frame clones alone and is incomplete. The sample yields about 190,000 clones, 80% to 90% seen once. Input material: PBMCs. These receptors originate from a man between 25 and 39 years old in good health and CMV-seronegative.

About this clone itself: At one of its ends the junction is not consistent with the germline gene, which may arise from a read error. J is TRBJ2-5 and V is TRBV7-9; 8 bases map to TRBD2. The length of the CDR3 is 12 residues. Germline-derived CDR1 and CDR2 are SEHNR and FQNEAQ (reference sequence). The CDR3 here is CSSSGSRETQYF. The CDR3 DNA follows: TGTTCCAGCAGCGGGAGTAGAGAGACCCAGTACTTC.

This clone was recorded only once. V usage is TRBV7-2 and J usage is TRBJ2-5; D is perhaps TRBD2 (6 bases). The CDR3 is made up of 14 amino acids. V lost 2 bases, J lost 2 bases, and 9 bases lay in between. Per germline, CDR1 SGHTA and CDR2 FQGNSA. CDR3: CASSLNGGQETQYF. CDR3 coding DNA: TGTGCCAGCAGCTTAAACGGGGGACAAGAGACCCAGTACTTC. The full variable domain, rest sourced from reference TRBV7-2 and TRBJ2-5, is GAGVSQSPSNKVTEKGKDVELRCDPISGHTALYWYRQSLGQGLEFLIYFQGNSAPDKSGLPSDRFSAERTGGSVSTLTIQRTQQEDSAVYLCASSLNGGQETQYFGPGTRLLVL.

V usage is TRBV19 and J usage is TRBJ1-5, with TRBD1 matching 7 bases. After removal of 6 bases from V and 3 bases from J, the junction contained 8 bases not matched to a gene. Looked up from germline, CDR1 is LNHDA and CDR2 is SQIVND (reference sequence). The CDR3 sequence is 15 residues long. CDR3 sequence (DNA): TGTGCCAGTAGGTTAAACAGGGGCCACAATCAGCCCCAGCATTTT. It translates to CASRLNRGHNQPQHF.

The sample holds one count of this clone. The CDR3, as DNA: TGTGCCAGCAGCTCCAGGGGGACTGAAGCTTTCTTT. Protein: CASSSRGTEAFF. The chain is built from TRBV11-2 and TRBJ1-1; TRBD1 agrees at 7 bases. V dropped 4 bases and J dropped 5; count of bases not matched to a gene: 1. Germline V gene data show CDR1 as SGHAT and CDR2 as FQNNGV. The CDR3 loop spans 12 amino acids.

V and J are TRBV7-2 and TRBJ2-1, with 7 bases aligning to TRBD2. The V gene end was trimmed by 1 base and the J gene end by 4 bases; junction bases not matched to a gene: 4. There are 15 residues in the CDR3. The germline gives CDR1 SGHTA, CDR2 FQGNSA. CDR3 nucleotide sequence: TGTGCCAGCAGCTTAGAGGCCGGGAGGTACAATGAGCAGTTCTTC. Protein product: CASSLEAGRYNEQFF.

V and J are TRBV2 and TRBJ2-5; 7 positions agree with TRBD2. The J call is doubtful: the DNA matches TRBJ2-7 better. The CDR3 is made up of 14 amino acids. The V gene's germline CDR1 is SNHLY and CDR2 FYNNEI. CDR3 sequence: CASSEPGLVYEQYF. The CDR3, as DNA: TGTGCCAGCAGTGAGCCCGGACTAGTCTACGAGCAGTACTTC.

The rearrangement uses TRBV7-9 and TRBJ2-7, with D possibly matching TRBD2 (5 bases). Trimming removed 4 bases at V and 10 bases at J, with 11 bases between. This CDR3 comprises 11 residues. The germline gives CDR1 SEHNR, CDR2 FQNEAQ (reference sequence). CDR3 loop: CASSSELGQYF. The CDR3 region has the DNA TGTGCCAGCAGCTCAGAACTAGGACAGTACTTC.

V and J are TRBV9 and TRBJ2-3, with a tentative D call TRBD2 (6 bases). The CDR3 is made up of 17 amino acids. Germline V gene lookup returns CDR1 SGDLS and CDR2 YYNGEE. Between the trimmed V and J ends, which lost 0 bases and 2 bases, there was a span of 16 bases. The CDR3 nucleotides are TGTGCCAGCAGCGTAGGGCCCGGACTGGGACTCACAGATACGCAGTATTTT. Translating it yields CASSVGPGLGLTDTQYF.

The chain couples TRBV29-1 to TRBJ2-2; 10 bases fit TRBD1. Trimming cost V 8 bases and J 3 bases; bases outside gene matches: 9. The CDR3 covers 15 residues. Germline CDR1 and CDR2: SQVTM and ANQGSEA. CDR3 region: CSSRTGGDDTGELFF. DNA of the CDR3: TGCAGCTCACGGACAGGGGGTGATGACACCGGGGAGCTGTTTTTT.